These T cell receptor beta chains were read from a single sample in a study of blood T cell repertoires in COVID-19. Sequenced by immunoSEQ multiplex PCR; TCRdb stores in-frame clones only, minus some. The data show around 310,000 clones, over 70% seen once. The specimen was PBMCs or T cells enriched from blood (not recorded which). All receptors derive from a man younger than 40 who had recovered from COVID-19. Both conserved end residues are part of each CDR3. D genes are given only for firm matches. Some rows have no size entry. The others give once, few or many, or a class for an expanded clone.

J	V	D	size	CDR3	DNA
TRBJ2-7	TRBV4-2	-	-	CASSQPQGTSSYEQYF	TGTGCCAGCAGCCAACCCCAGGGCACGAGCTCCTACGAGCAGTACTTC
TRBJ2-1	TRBV3-1/TRBV3-2	TRBD1	-	CASSVAGRGLLRMQFF	TGTGCCAGCAGTGTGGCGGGCAGGGGGCTACTGAGAATGCAGTTCTTC
TRBJ2-2	TRBV6-5	-	-	CASGGTGTNTGELFF	TGTGCCAGCGGGGGGACCGGGACGAACACCGGGGAGCTGTTTTTT
TRBJ1-2	TRBV9	-	-	CASSPRTVNYGYTF	TGTGCCAGCAGCCCTCGGACAGTTAACTATGGCTACACCTTC
TRBJ1-1	TRBV28	-	-	CASSLYMNTEAFF	TGTGCCAGCAGTTTATACATGAACACTGAAGCTTTCTTT
TRBJ1-2	TRBV15	TRBD1	-	CATSRDSPNRGSHGYTF	TGTGCCACCAGCAGAGATTCCCCCAACAGGGGAAGTCATGGCTACACCTTC
TRBJ1-6	TRBV7-2	TRBD1	-	CASSLKRQGGNSPLHF	TGTGCCAGCAGCTTGAAAAGACAGGGAGGTAATTCACCCCTCCACTTT
TRBJ2-3	TRBV7-8	-	-	CASSLVNRRIDTQYF	TGTGCCAGCAGCTTAGTGAACAGGCGAATTGATACGCAGTATTTT
TRBJ1-1	TRBV7-9	-	-	CASSRSAGLETEAFF	TGTGCCAGCAGCAGATCGGCAGGCCTCGAAACTGAAGCTTTCTTT
TRBJ1-1	TRBV18	TRBD1	-	CASSLSGQGYTEAFF	TGTGCCAGCTCACTATCGGGACAGGGATACACTGAAGCTTTCTTT
TRBJ2-5	TRBV3-1/TRBV3-2	-	-	CASSQWQGQETQYF	TGTGCCAGCAGCCAATGGCAGGGCCAAGAGACCCAGTACTTC
TRBJ1-2	TRBV19	TRBD1	-	CASSTQGASYGYTF	TGTGCCAGTAGTACGCAGGGGGCTTCCTATGGCTACACCTTC
TRBJ1-1	TRBV7-9	TRBD1	-	CASSLEQGVEAFF	TGTGCCAGCAGCTTAGAACAGGGGGTTGAAGCTTTCTTT
TRBJ2-1	TRBV5-3	-	-	CARSLVDIGVEQFF	TGTGCCAGAAGCTTGGTAGATATAGGGGTTGAGCAGTTCTTC
TRBJ2-1	TRBV29-1	-	-	CSGGRDYNEQFF	TGCAGCGGGGGCCGGGACTACAATGAGCAGTTCTTC
TRBJ2-7	TRBV6-5	TRBD2	-	CASRASGGTKQYF	TGTGCCAGCAGAGCTAGCGGGGGGACCAAGCAGTACTTC
TRBJ2-1	TRBV11-2	TRBD2	-	CASSLVVRGGHNEQFF	TGTGCCAGCAGCTTAGTAGTTCGGGGGGGACACAATGAGCAGTTCTTC
TRBJ2-5	TRBV2	TRBD2	-	CASGKGLAGTAGETQYF	TGTGCCAGCGGGAAGGGACTAGCGGGGACTGCAGGAGAGACCCAGTACTTC
TRBJ2-2	TRBV27	TRBD2	once	CASSFSRGEWTGELFF	TGTGCCAGCAGTTTTAGTCGGGGGGAATGGACCGGGGAGCTGTTTTTT
TRBJ1-2	TRBV28	TRBD1	-	CASSIGTGLPYGYTF	TGTGCCAGCAGTATCGGGACAGGGCTCCCCTATGGCTACACCTTC
TRBJ2-7	TRBV9	TRBD1	few	CASSVATGGTYEQYF	TGTGCCAGCAGCGTGGCGACAGGGGGTACCTACGAGCAGTACTTC
TRBJ1-5	TRBV5-7	-	-	CASTQRTAVQPQHF	TGTGCCAGCACCCAGAGGACAGCGGTTCAGCCCCAGCATTTT
TRBJ1-2	TRBV11-2	-	once	CASSSTQGNYGYTF	TGTGCCAGCAGCTCGACACAGGGAAACTATGGCTACACCTTC
TRBJ1-1	TRBV30	-	once	CAWSVQGGIEAFF	TGTGCCTGGAGTGTCCAGGGAGGAATTGAAGCTTTCTTT
TRBJ2-2	TRBV5-1	TRBD1	-	CASSLEGTGFTGELFF	TGCGCCAGCAGCTTGGAAGGGACAGGGTTTACCGGGGAGCTGTTTTTT
TRBJ1-4	TRBV27	-	-	CASSFGGKGEKLFF	TGTGCCAGCAGTTTTGGGGGGAAAGGCGAAAAACTGTTTTTT
TRBJ1-1	TRBV5-6	-	-	CASRNRATEAFF	TGTGCCAGCAGAAACAGGGCTACTGAAGCTTTCTTT
TRBJ2-2	TRBV24-1	TRBD1	-	CATGDRGHVTGELFF	TGTGCCACCGGGGACAGGGGGCACGTAACCGGGGAGCTGTTTTTT
TRBJ2-3	TRBV18	-	-	CASSPTEDTQYF	TGTGCCAGCTCACCGACAGAAGATACGCAGTATTTT
TRBJ2-5	TRBV29-1	TRBD1	once	CSVEDREQETQYF	TGCAGCGTGGAGGACAGGGAACAAGAGACCCAGTACTTC
TRBJ2-2	TRBV7-9	TRBD1	few	CASRIGTGGDRELFF	TGTGCCAGCAGGATAGGGACAGGCGGGGACCGGGAGCTGTTTTTT
TRBJ2-3	TRBV10-3	TRBD2	-	CAISEMRGSSTDTQYF	TGTGCCATCAGTGAGATGCGGGGGAGTAGCACAGATACGCAGTATTTT
TRBJ2-5	TRBV30	TRBD2	-	CAWSVGTRVGETQYF	TGTGCCTGGAGTGTAGGGACTAGAGTGGGAGAGACCCAGTACTTC
TRBJ1-4	TRBV14	-	-	CASSAQRRANEKLFF	TGTGCCAGCAGCGCTCAGAGGAGGGCTAATGAAAAACTGTTTTTT
TRBJ2-1	TRBV3-1/TRBV3-2	TRBD2	-	CASSPTSGVFYNEQFF	TGTGCCAGCAGCCCGACTAGCGGGGTATTCTACAATGAGCAGTTCTTC
TRBJ1-1	TRBV28	TRBD1	-	CASSRQGNTEAFF	TGTGCCAGCAGTCGACAGGGGAACACTGAAGCTTTCTTT
TRBJ1-6	TRBV14	TRBD1	-	CASSHGVGGAGSPLHF	TGTGCCAGCAGCCACGGGGTAGGGGGCGCGGGGTCACCCCTCCACTTT
TRBJ1-5	TRBV29-1	-	few	CSVDRGFQPQHF	TGCAGCGTTGATAGAGGGTTTCAGCCCCAGCATTTT
TRBJ2-2	TRBV28	TRBD2	once	CASGTSGDTGELFF	TGTGCCAGCGGGACTAGCGGGGACACCGGGGAGCTGTTTTTT
TRBJ1-2	TRBV3-1/TRBV3-2	TRBD1	-	CASSPRTGGANYGYTF	TGTGCCAGCAGCCCTCGGACAGGGGGCGCTAACTATGGCTACACCTTC
TRBJ2-7	TRBV11-1	-	once	CASSNDRSSSYEQYF	TGTGCCAGCAGCAATGACAGGTCGAGCTCCTACGAGCAGTACTTC
TRBJ1-2	TRBV19	TRBD1	-	CASSMRRDSGYTF	TGTGCCAGTAGTATGAGGCGGGACAGTGGCTACACCTTC
TRBJ2-1	TRBV11-2	TRBD1	-	CASSLTGVYNEQFF	TGTGCCAGCAGCTTGACAGGGGTTTACAATGAGCAGTTCTTC
TRBJ2-2	TRBV7-3	-	-	CASSPSSTGELFF	TGTGCCAGCAGCCCGTCCAGCACCGGGGAGCTGTTTTTT
TRBJ1-1	TRBV3-1/TRBV3-2	-	-	CASSQGTRNTEAFF	TGTGCCAGCAGCCAGGGGACTAGGAACACTGAAGCTTTCTTT
TRBJ1-5	TRBV28	-	-	CASRSGAKQPQHF	TGTGCCAGCAGGTCAGGGGCGAAACAGCCCCAGCATTTT
TRBJ2-1	TRBV6-5	TRBD1	-	CASTGGTDNEQFF	TGTGCCAGCACAGGGGGTACAGACAATGAGCAGTTCTTC
TRBJ2-4	TRBV30	-	-	CAWSVEGQSLAKNIQYF	TGTGCCTGGAGTGTAGAGGGCCAGTCACTAGCCAAAAACATTCAGTACTTC
TRBJ1-2	TRBV2	-	-	CASSQGEGYGYTF	TGTGCCAGCAGTCAAGGGGAGGGCTATGGCTACACCTTC
TRBJ2-2	TRBV24-1	-	-	CATSGTNTGELFF	TGTGCCACCAGTGGGACAAACACCGGGGAGCTGTTTTTT
TRBJ2-1	TRBV5-1	TRBD1	-	CASSLRGLSYNEQFF	TGCGCCAGCAGCTTGAGGGGGCTGTCCTACAATGAGCAGTTCTTC
TRBJ2-5	TRBV19	TRBD1	-	CASSLDRYGYGETQYF	TGTGCCAGTAGTTTGGACAGGTACGGGTACGGGGAGACCCAGTACTTC
TRBJ2-1	TRBV7-3	TRBD2	-	CASSLPLLAGGSDNEQFF	TGTGCCAGCAGCTTACCCTTACTAGCGGGGGGTTCTGACAATGAGCAGTTCTTC
TRBJ1-6	TRBV28	-	once	CASIEVDRRNSPLHF	TGTGCCAGCATCGAGGTAGACAGAAGGAATTCACCCCTCCACTTT
TRBJ2-7	TRBV6-5	-	-	CASSYSGEYEQYF	TGTGCCAGCAGTTACTCCGGGGAGTACGAGCAGTACTTC
TRBJ2-1	TRBV5-1	-	-	CASSLVTVNEQFF	TGCGCCAGCAGCTTGGTGACAGTTAATGAGCAGTTCTTC
TRBJ2-7	TRBV6-5	TRBD1	once	CASTHVTGSSYEQYF	TGTGCCAGCACCCACGTGACAGGGAGCTCCTACGAGCAGTACTTC